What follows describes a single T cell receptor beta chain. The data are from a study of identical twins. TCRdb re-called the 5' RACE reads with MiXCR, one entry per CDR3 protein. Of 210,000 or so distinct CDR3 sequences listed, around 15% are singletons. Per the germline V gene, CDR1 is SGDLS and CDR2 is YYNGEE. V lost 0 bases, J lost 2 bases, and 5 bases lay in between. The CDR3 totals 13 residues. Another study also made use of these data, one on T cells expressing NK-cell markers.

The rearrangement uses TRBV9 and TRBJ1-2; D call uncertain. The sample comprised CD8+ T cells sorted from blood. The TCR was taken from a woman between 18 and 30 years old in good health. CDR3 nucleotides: TGTGCCAGCAGCGTAGAGGAAAACTATGGCTACACCTTC. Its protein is CASSVEENYGYTF.